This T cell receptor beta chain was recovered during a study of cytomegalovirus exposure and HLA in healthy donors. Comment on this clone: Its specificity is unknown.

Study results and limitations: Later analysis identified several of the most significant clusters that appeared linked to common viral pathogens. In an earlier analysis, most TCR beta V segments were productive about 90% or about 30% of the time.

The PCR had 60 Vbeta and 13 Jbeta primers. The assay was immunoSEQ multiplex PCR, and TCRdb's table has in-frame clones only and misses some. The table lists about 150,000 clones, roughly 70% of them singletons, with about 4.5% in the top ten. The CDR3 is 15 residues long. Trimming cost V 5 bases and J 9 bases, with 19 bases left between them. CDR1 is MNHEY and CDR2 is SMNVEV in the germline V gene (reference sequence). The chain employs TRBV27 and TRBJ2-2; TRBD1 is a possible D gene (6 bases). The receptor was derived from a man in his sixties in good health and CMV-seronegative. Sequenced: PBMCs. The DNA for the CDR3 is TGTGCCAGCAGTCCAATAAACAGGGTAGTGAGGGAGCTGTTTTTT. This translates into CASSPINRVVRELFF.